Listed below are T cell receptor beta chains from one sample, sequenced in a study of long-term antiretroviral therapy in people with HIV. The data were produced by immunoSEQ multiplex PCR, yet TCRdb's version contains in-frame clones alone and is incomplete. The table has tens of thousands of clones, around nine tenths seen once. The material sequenced was unsorted PBMCs, taken 0.1 years before starting antiretroviral therapy. These receptors all come from a woman between 50 and 59 years old with HIV. The CDR3 runs from the conserved cysteine through the conserved F or W. The D gene is left open where the match is weak. The size field is filled for only some rows; it gives once, few, many or a size class.

>TRBD2|TRBV7-9|-|TRBJ2-5
TGTGCCAGCAGCTTTAGGACTAGCGGGGGGGCCTGGGAGACCCAGTACTTC
CASSFRTSGGAWETQYF
>TRBD1|TRBV7-3|-|TRBJ2-5
TGTGCCAGCAGTCAGACAGGGGTCGGCCAAGAGACCCAGTACTTC
CASSQTGVGQETQYF
>-|TRBV12-5|-|TRBJ1-2
TGTGCTAGTGGTTTGGCCGGGCCGGGGAGGGACCATGGCTACACCTTC
CASGLAGPGRDHGYTF
>-|TRBV7-9|-|TRBJ1-1
TGTGCCAGCCGCTCTGACCAGAACACTGAAGCTTTCTTT
CASRSDQNTEAFF
>-|TRBV20-1|-|TRBJ1-1
TGCAGTGCTCTCCGAGACACTGAAGCTTTCTTT
CSALRDTEAFF
>-|TRBV7-9|-|TRBJ2-3
TGTGCCAGCTCACGGTCGGGGGGCACAGATACGCAGTATTTT
CASSRSGGTDTQYF
>TRBD1|TRBV30|once|TRBJ1-6
TGTGCCTGGAGTGTTAGACAGGGAGCGGGCTCCTATAATTCACCCCTCCACTTT
CAWSVRQGAGSYNSPLHF
>TRBD1|TRBV6-5|-|TRBJ1-2
TGTGCCAGCAGGAAATACAGGGGACCCAACTATGGCTACACCTTC
CASRKYRGPNYGYTF
>TRBD1|TRBV6-7|-|TRBJ2-1
TGTGCCAGCAGTTACCCGAGGGACAGAAACTACAATGAGCAGTTCTTC
CASSYPRDRNYNEQFF
>TRBD1|TRBV6-5|-|TRBJ1-5
TGTGCCAGCAGTCCCGGGACAGGGGTAAGTCAGCCCCAGCATTTT
CASSPGTGVSQPQHF
>-|TRBV10-3|-|TRBJ1-1
TGTGCCATCAGTGAGTTAGCGGCGGGGATTGAAGCTTTCTTT
CAISELAAGIEAFF
>TRBD2|TRBV15|once|TRBJ2-1
TGTGCCACCAGCAGAGTAGCGGGTGGAGGGAATGAGCAGTTCTTC
CATSRVAGGGNEQFF